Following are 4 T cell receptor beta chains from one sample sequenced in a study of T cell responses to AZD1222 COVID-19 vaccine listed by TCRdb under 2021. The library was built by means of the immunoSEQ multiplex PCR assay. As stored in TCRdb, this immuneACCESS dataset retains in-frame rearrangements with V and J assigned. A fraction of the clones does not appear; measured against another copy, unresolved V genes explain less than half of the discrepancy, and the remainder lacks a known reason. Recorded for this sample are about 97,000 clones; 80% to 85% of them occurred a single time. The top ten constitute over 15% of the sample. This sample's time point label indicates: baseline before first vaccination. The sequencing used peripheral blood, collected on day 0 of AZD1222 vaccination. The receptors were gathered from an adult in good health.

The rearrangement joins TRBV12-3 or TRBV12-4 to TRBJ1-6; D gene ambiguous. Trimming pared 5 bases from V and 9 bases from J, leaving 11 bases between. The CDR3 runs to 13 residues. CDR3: CASSLITASPLHF. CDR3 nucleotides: TGTGCCAGCAGTCTGATAACTGCTTCACCCCTCCACTTT.

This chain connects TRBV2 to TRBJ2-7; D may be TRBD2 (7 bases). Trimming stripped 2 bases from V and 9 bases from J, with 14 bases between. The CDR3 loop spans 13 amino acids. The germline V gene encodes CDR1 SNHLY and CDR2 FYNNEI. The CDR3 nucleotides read TGTGCCAGCAGTGAACTCGGGGGGCTCGCGCAGTACGTC. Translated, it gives CASSELGGLAQYV.

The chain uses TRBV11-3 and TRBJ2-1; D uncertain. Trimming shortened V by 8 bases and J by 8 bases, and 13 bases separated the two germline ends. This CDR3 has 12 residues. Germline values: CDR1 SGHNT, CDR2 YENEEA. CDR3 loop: CASSGFLDEQFF. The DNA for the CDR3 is TGTGCCAGCTCTGGGTTCTTGGATGAGCAGTTCTTC.

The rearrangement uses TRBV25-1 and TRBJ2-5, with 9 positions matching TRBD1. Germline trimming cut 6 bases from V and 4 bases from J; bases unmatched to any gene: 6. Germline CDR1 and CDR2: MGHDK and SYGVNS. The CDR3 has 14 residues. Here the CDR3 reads CASSPQGAGETQYF. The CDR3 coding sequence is TGTGCCAGCAGCCCACAGGGGGCCGGAGAGACCCAGTACTTC. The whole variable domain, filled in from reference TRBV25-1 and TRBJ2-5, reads EADIYQTPRYLVIGTGKKITLECSQTMGHDKMYWYQQDPGMELHLIHYSYGVNSTEKGDLSSESTVSRIRTEHFPLTLESARPSHTSQYLCASSPQGAGETQYFGPGTRLLVL.